A single sample is the source of the 22 T cell receptor beta chains below, sequenced in a study of blood T cell repertoires in COVID-19. Clones were sequenced by immunoSEQ multiplex PCR, and TCRdb holds only the in-frame ones, with some missing. The sample lists some 87,000 clones, about 87% occurring once. Input material: peripheral blood. The receptors originated from a human donor with COVID-19, enrolled during active disease. The donor label of this sample is uncertain.

This chain links TRBV19 with TRBJ1-4; 7 bases fit TRBD1. Germline V gene sequence: CDR1 LNHDA, CDR2 SQIVND (reference sequence). V lost 2 bases to trimming and J lost 3 bases; unmatched junction nucleotides: 6. The CDR3 covers 16 residues. DNA of the CDR3: TGTGCCAGTAGTATATCCAGGGGGGCGGCTAATGAAAAACTGTTTTTT. Residues: CASSISRGAANEKLFF. Filled out from reference TRBV19 and TRBJ1-4, the complete variable domain reads DGGITQSPKYLFRKEGQNVTLSCEQNLNHDAMYWYRQDPGQGLRLIYYSQIVNDFQKGDIAEGYSVSREKKESFPLTVTSAQKNPTAFYLCASSISRGAANEKLFFGSGTQLSVL.

The rearrangement links TRBV24-1 to TRBJ2-7, with a possible D match to TRBD2 (7 bases). This CDR3 is built from 15 residues. Trimming left V 5 bases short and J 5 bases short, with 18 bases between. Germline lookup yields CDR1 KGHDR and CDR2 SFDVKD. The CDR3 reads CATSATGGGGDEQYF. The CDR3 coding sequence is TGTGCCACCAGTGCAACAGGCGGCGGGGGCGACGAGCAGTACTTC.

The chain carries TRBV12-3 or TRBV12-4 and TRBJ1-2; D gene unclear. This CDR3 has 12 residues. Trimming took 0 bases from V and 7 from J, leaving 6 bases between them. CDR3 nucleotides: TGTGCCAGCAGTTTAGCATGGGCTGGCTACACCTTC. It specifies CASSLAWAGYTF.

The chain carries TRBV7-8 and TRBJ1-3; D gene uncertain. The germline V gene has CDR1 SGHVS and CDR2 FQNEAQ. The CDR3 length is 13 residues. Trimming cost V 0 bases and J 9 bases, with 9 bases left between them. CDR3 DNA: TGTGCCAGCAGCTTAGCGCAGGCCGCCACCATATATTTT. Its protein is CASSLAQAATIYF.

The chain joins TRBV5-5 to TRBJ1-1; D not resolved. The germline V gene has CDR1 SGHKS and CDR2 YYEKEE (reference sequence). V was trimmed by 5 bases and J by 5 bases, leaving 16 bases between them. The CDR3 is 14 residues long. This CDR3 reads CASSRVPRETEAFF. DNA of the CDR3: TGTGCCAGCAGTCGCGTCCCGAGGGAGACTGAAGCTTTCTTT. Full variable domain (rest looked up from reference TRBV5-5 and TRBJ1-1): DAGVTQSPTHLIKTRGQQVTLRCSPISGHKSVSWYQQVLGQGPQFIFQYYEKEERGRGNFPDRFSARQFPNYSSELNVNALLLGDSALYLCASSRVPRETEAFFGQGTRLTVV.

This sequence joins TRBV5-1 and TRBJ1-6; D not resolved. The CDR3 totals 15 residues. Trimming took 5 bases from V and 8 from J, leaving 17 bases between them. Germline CDR1 SGHRS, CDR2 YFSETQ. The CDR3 bases are TGCGCCAGCAGGCCTGTCACCGGGGTGGATTCACCCCTCCACTTT. This sequence encodes CASRPVTGVDSPLHF.

DNA of the CDR3: TGCGCCAGCAGCCAAGACAGGACAATCGGGGGAAACACTGAAGCTTTCTTT. This translates into CASSQDRTIGGNTEAFF. The chain is built from TRBV4-1 and TRBJ1-1; maybe TRBD1 (5 bases). The CDR3 has 17 residues. Trimming took 0 bases from V and 2 from J, leaving 16 bases between them. Germline lookup yields CDR1 MGHRA and CDR2 YSYEKL.

The chain carries TRBV14 and TRBJ1-6; D not certain. Trimming cost V 4 bases and J 6 bases, with 7 bases left between them. Germline values: CDR1 SGHDN, CDR2 FVKESK. CDR3 length equals 13 residues. CDR3 residues: CASSLTGNSPLHF. CDR3 DNA: TGTGCCAGCAGCCTTACCGGTAATTCACCCCTCCACTTT.

The chain is built from TRBV3-1 (or the pseudogene TRBV3-2) and TRBJ1-3; 8 bases match TRBD1. V lost 6 bases, J lost 0 bases, and 10 bases stayed unmatched. This CDR3 comprises 17 residues. Germline CDR1 is LGHDT and CDR2 is YNNKEL (reference sequence). The DNA of the CDR3 is TGTGCCAGCAGTCAACCCCGGGACAGGCTCTCTGGAAACACCATATATTTT. Residues: CASSQPRDRLSGNTIYF.

The V call is TRBV3-1 (or the pseudogene TRBV3-2), the J call TRBJ1-1; no definite D call. V was trimmed by 6 bases and J by 4 bases, leaving 18 bases between them. The germline V gene encodes CDR1 LGHDT and CDR2 YNNKEL (reference sequence). The CDR3 loop spans 15 amino acids. DNA of the CDR3: TGTGCCAGCAGAACGGAGGGAAATAGGCGCACTGAAGCTTTCTTT. Protein sequence: CASRTEGNRRTEAFF.

The chain links TRBV9 to TRBJ1-2, with D tentatively TRBD1 (6 bases). This CDR3 region has 14 residues. Per the germline V gene, CDR1 is SGDLS and CDR2 is YYNGEE. The ends were cut back, 0 bases at V and 6 bases at J, with 12 bases in the middle. CDR3: CASSVVDRLDGYTF. CDR3 DNA: TGTGCCAGCAGCGTAGTGGACAGATTGGATGGCTACACCTTC.

The rearrangement joins TRBV5-8 to TRBJ1-5; TRBD1 is a possible D gene (5 bases). V was cut by 0 bases and J by 5 bases, with 9 bases left in between. CDR3 length equals 14 residues. The germline CDR1 and CDR2 sequences are SGHTS and YDEGEE. This CDR3 is CASSLEGYDQPQHF. The DNA of the CDR3 is TGTGCCAGCAGCTTGGAGGGGTATGATCAGCCCCAGCATTTT. Variable domain in full (rest from reference TRBV5-8 and TRBJ1-5): EAGVTQSPTHLIKTRGQQATLRCSPISGHTSVYWYQQALGLGLQFLLWYDEGEERNRGNFPPRFSGRQFPNYSSELNVNALELEDSALYLCASSLEGYDQPQHFGDGTRLSIL.

The chain links TRBV20-1 to TRBJ2-7; tentatively, D is TRBD2 (8 bases). Deletions cut 3 bases from V and 3 bases from J, with 15 bases between. Germline CDR1 DFQATT, CDR2 SNEGSKA (reference sequence). The CDR3 sequence is 14 residues long. The CDR3 DNA reads as TGCAGTGCTAGTGGAGCGGGGGACAGCTACGAGCAGTACTTC. It codes for CSASGAGDSYEQYF.

The genes are TRBV5-1 and TRBJ2-5, with a possible D match to TRBD2 (6 bases). The CDR3 extends over 17 amino acids. Germline values: CDR1 SGHRS, CDR2 YFSETQ. With 2 bases removed from V and 6 bases from J, the gap between germline ends came to 23 bases. This chain's CDR3 is CASSFSGRAGSGKTQYF. CDR3 nucleotide sequence: TGCGCCAGCAGCTTTAGCGGAAGGGCGGGGTCGGGTAAGACCCAGTACTTC. Together with reference TRBV5-1 and TRBJ2-5, the CDR3 gives the full variable domain: KAGVTQTPRYLIKTRGQQVTLSCSPISGHRSVSWYQQTPGQGLQFLFEYFSETQRNKGNFPGRFSGRQFSNSRSEMNVSTLELGDSALYLCASSFSGRAGSGKTQYFGPGTRLLVL.

The chain has TRBV12-3 or TRBV12-4 and TRBJ1-1; 8 bases fit TRBD1. The CDR3 is 13 amino acids. The CDR3 DNA reads as TGTGTCGACGGGTTGACAGGGGTGGCTGAAGCTTTCTTT. Its protein product is CVDGLTGVAEAFF.

The chain employs TRBV7-9 and TRBJ2-2; no reliable D call. This CDR3 comprises 15 residues. CDR1 and CDR2 (germline): SEHNR, FQNEAQ (reference sequence). Trimming removed 5 bases at V and 4 bases at J, with 14 bases between. The DNA of the CDR3 is TGTGCCAGCAGCCGTATAAGCTCCTCCACCGGGGAGCTGTTTTTT. Translated, it gives CASSRISSSTGELFF.

The chain is built from TRBV15 and TRBJ2-4; 7 positions match TRBD2. Trimming took 3 bases from V and 0 from J; bases not matched to a gene: 11. This CDR3 spans 18 amino acids. CDR1 LNHNV and CDR2 YYDKDF come from the germline V gene (reference sequence). For the CDR3, the DNA is TGTGCCACCAGCAGCGGGGGGAGAGTTTTGGTAGCCAAAAACATTCAGTACTTC. Its translation is CATSSGGRVLVAKNIQYF.

The chain combines TRBV4-2 with TRBJ2-3; maybe TRBD2 (5 bases). Germline V gene data show CDR1 as LGHNA and CDR2 as YNFKEQ. The CDR3 is made up of 15 amino acids. V shed 0 bases and J shed 3 bases, with 10 bases lying between them. CDR3 nucleotides: TGTGCCAGCAGCCAAGAACAGCGGAAGACAGATACGCAGTATTTT. Its translation is CASSQEQRKTDTQYF.

The genes are TRBV6-1 and TRBJ1-3, with TRBD1 identical over 7 bases. This CDR3 is 16 amino acids long. CDR1 is MNHNS and CDR2 is SASEGT in the germline V gene. V was clipped by 1 base and J by 1 base; unmatched bases: 4. CDR3 sequence (DNA): TGTGCCAGCAGTGAAGAAGGGGGCAGTTCTGGAAACACCATATATTTT. Protein sequence: CASSEEGGSSGNTIYF.

The chain joins TRBV19 to TRBJ2-5, with 8 bases identical to TRBD2. The germline V gene encodes CDR1 LNHDA and CDR2 SQIVND (reference sequence). The CDR3 is 12 residues long. V shed 8 bases and J 4 bases; nucleotides not matched to a gene: 3. The CDR3 DNA sequence: TGTGCCAGTCGGGGGGGAGGAGAGACCCAGTACTTC. Translated: CASRGGGETQYF.

CDR3 sequence (DNA): TGCGCCAGCAGCTCCGACAGGGGAGCGGACGAAAAACTGTTTTTT. This encodes CASSSDRGADEKLFF. The rearrangement joins TRBV5-1 to TRBJ1-4; TRBD1 agrees at 8 bases. Germline-derived CDR1 and CDR2 are SGHRS and YFSETQ. This CDR3 has 15 amino acids. Germline trimming cut 3 bases from V and 8 bases from J; bases unmatched to any gene: 9.

The sample holds one count of this clone. This chain links TRBV10-3 with TRBJ1-1, with TRBD1 identical over 11 bases. The CDR3 is 15 residues long. Germline CDR1 reads ENHRY; CDR2 reads SYGVKD. The V segment lost 8 bases and the J segment 5 bases; nucleotides outside the gene matches: 10. CDR3 in amino acids: CAIRGTGGRGTEAFF. The CDR3 coding sequence is TGTGCCATCCGCGGGACAGGGGGAAGGGGGACTGAAGCTTTCTTT.